These 29 T cell receptor beta chains were all obtained from the same sample, sequenced in a study of blood T cell repertoires in COVID-19. Repertoires were generated with immunoSEQ multiplex PCR, while TCRdb's copy carries only in-frame clones and drops some. The data contain 340,000 or so clones, 80% to 90% of them singletons. Sequences were obtained from PBMCs or T cells enriched from blood (not recorded which). Receptors were obtained from a woman between 40 and 55 years old with acute COVID-19.

The J gene is TRBJ2-7, the V gene TRBV2; D is perhaps TRBD1 (6 bases). This CDR3 contains 14 residues. V lost 7 bases to trimming and J lost 1 base, with 14 bases between them. Germline CDR1 reads SNHLY; CDR2 reads FYNNEI. The CDR3, as DNA: TGTGCCAGCATCCTAGGGGGACAATCCTACGAGCAGTACTTC. As protein: CASILGGQSYEQYF.

This clone was seen only a few times. This chain uses TRBV9 with TRBJ1-6, with D unclear. V lost 7 bases and J lost 4, with 12 bases in between. The germline V gene has CDR1 SGDLS and CDR2 YYNGEE. The CDR3 spans 14 residues. CDR3 sequence: CASSPGNYNSPLHF. The DNA of the CDR3 is TGTGCCAGCTCTCCGGGAAATTATAATTCACCCCTCCACTTT.

This clone was picked up one time. J is TRBJ1-1 and V is TRBV4-3; perhaps TRBD1 as D (5 bases). Germline loops: CDR1 LGHNA, CDR2 YSLEER. This CDR3 is built from 17 residues. The ends were cut back, 0 bases at V and 0 bases at J, with 14 bases in the middle. CDR3 amino acids: CASSQDFVGRVNTEAFF. For the CDR3, the DNA is TGCGCCAGCAGCCAAGACTTCGTCGGCAGGGTGAACACTGAAGCTTTCTTT.

This chain joins TRBV28 and TRBJ2-5; 7 bases match TRBD1. Per germline, CDR1 MDHEN and CDR2 SYDVKM. V lost 6 bases to trimming and J lost 4 bases; unmatched junction nucleotides: 5. The length of the CDR3 is 13 residues. DNA of the CDR3: TGTGCCAGCAGGATGACAGGGCCAGAGACCCAGTACTTC. Its translation is CASRMTGPETQYF.

The rearrangement links TRBV7-2 to TRBJ1-2; D unclear. The CDR3 totals 14 residues. Germline V lookup: CDR1 SGHTA, CDR2 FQGNSA. V lost 1 base to trimming and J lost 4 bases, with 10 bases between them. This CDR3 reads CASSLVGQVYGYTF. The CDR3 nucleotides read TGTGCCAGCAGCTTAGTCGGTCAGGTCTATGGCTACACCTTC.

The V and J genes are TRBV7-2 and TRBJ2-7; TRBD1 matches 7 bases. Per the germline V gene, CDR1 is SGHTA and CDR2 is FQGNSA. J lost 3 bases, V lost 4 bases, and 3 bases had no gene match. The length of the CDR3 is 13 residues. As DNA, the CDR3 is TGTGCCAGCAGCTCCGGGACAGTCTACGAGCAGTACTTC. This sequence encodes CASSSGTVYEQYF.

This clone is a singleton in its sample. This chain links TRBV11-2 with TRBJ1-1, with D uncertain. The V end was cut by 5 bases, the J end by 1 base, with 14 bases between. The CDR3 loop spans 15 amino acids. Germline lookup yields CDR1 SGHAT and CDR2 FQNNGV. The DNA of the CDR3 is TGTGCCAGCAGCCAGGTAAAGAAGAGGAACACTGAAGCTTTCTTT. This encodes CASSQVKKRNTEAFF.

The chain is built from TRBV9 and TRBJ2-2; a weak D match, TRBD1 (7 bases). From germline, CDR1 is SGDLS and CDR2 YYNGEE. This CDR3 is 18 amino acids long. The V and J ends lost 0 bases and 4 bases respectively, with 19 bases between them. CDR3: CASSVVVGGGIGTGELFF. For the CDR3, the DNA is TGTGCCAGCAGCGTAGTTGTAGGGGGCGGGATTGGCACCGGGGAGCTGTTTTTT.

This chain links TRBV21-1 with TRBJ1-5. TRBV21-1 constitutes a pseudogene. The CDR3 has 14 amino acids. The CDR3 DNA follows: TGTGCCAGCACCAAGCCGGAGTACGGCCAGCCCCAGCATTTT. Translation gives CASTKPEYGQPQHF.

This chain joins TRBV4-2 and TRBJ1-6; a possible D gene is TRBD1 (5 bases). This CDR3 is 16 amino acids long. Germline V lookup: CDR1 LGHNA, CDR2 YNFKEQ. V shed 2 bases and J shed 5 bases, with 13 bases lying between them. CDR3 sequence (DNA): TGTGCCAGCAGCCAAAGGGGTTTGAATAATAATTCACCCCTCCACTTT. Translating gives CASSQRGLNNNSPLHF.

This chain uses TRBV19 with TRBJ1-2; possibly TRBD1 for D (6 bases). Per the germline V gene, CDR1 is LNHDA and CDR2 is SQIVND (reference sequence). V lost 7 bases and J 6 bases, leaving 15 bases between the germline ends. The CDR3 covers 13 residues. CDR3 residues: CASTPQQGDGYTF. The CDR3 coding sequence is TGTGCCAGTACCCCCCAACAGGGTGATGGCTACACCTTC.

This clone has a handful of counts. The rearrangement joins TRBV11-2 to TRBJ2-5; D is ambiguous. With 0 bases removed from V and 3 bases from J, the gap between germline ends came to 11 bases. Germline CDR1 reads SGHAT; CDR2 reads FQNNGV. The length of the CDR3 is 15 residues. The CDR3 loop reads CASSLESFTEETQYF. The CDR3 coding sequence is TGTGCCAGCAGCTTAGAAAGCTTTACCGAAGAGACCCAGTACTTC.

This CDR3 reads CALTGQGSREQYF. CDR3 bases: TGTGCCCTAACGGGACAGGGCTCTCGCGAGCAGTACTTC. This sequence joins TRBV28 and TRBJ2-7, with 9 positions matching TRBD1. Trimming at V came to 11 bases and at J to 6 bases, leaving 11 bases not matched to a gene. This CDR3 contains 13 residues. Looked up from germline, CDR1 is MDHEN and CDR2 is SYDVKM.

This clone was detected only a few times. The chain recombines TRBV6-6 with TRBJ1-3; possibly TRBD1 for D (5 bases). The germline CDR1 and CDR2 sequences are MNHNY and SVGAGI (reference sequence). Trimming left V 2 bases short and J 2 bases short, with 13 bases between. The CDR3 consists of 16 residues. Here the CDR3 reads CASSYGSRVAGNTIYF. The CDR3 DNA reads TGTGCCAGCAGTTACGGGTCCAGGGTAGCTGGAAACACCATATATTTT.

The V and J genes are TRBV18 and TRBJ1-6, with unresolved D. Per the germline V gene, CDR1 is KGHSH and CDR2 is LQKENI. Trimming stripped 6 bases from V and 4 bases from J, with 22 bases between. The CDR3 is 18 residues long. CDR3 nucleotides: TGTGCCAGCTCTTCCGACGCAGGATCGGCCCTTTATAATTCACCCCTCCACTTT. This codes for CASSSDAGSALYNSPLHF.

A word on this clone: The junction differs from germline at one of its ends, possibly a read error. V gene TRBV2 combines with J gene TRBJ2-7; 12 positions agree with TRBD2. Germline V gives CDR1 SNHLY, CDR2 FYNNEI. The CDR3 has 16 amino acids. CDR3 DNA: TGTGCCAGCACACGGGGGTCGACTAGCGGGAGCTCACTGTGGGACTTC. Translated, it gives CASTRGSTSGSSLWDF.

The rearrangement uses TRBV6-5 and TRBJ2-5; 8 bases are a match to TRBD2. Germline values: CDR1 MNHEY, CDR2 SVGAGI. V was clipped by 0 bases and J by 4 bases; unmatched bases: 4. There are 15 residues in the CDR3. As DNA, the CDR3 is TGTGCCAGCAGTTACTCGCGGGGGGCGGGAGAGACCCAGTACTTC. As protein: CASSYSRGAGETQYF.

The genes are TRBV11-3 and TRBJ2-1; D not certain. Germline V CDR1 and CDR2: SGHNT, YENEEA. V dropped 5 bases and J dropped 3 bases, with 8 bases sitting between them. CDR3 length: 13 amino acids. CDR3 DNA: TGTGCCAGCAGCCCAGGTTTCTACAATGAGCAGTTCTTC. Residues: CASSPGFYNEQFF.

This clone was picked up a small number of times. The chain recombines TRBV19 with TRBJ1-5; 8 bases align to TRBD1. This CDR3 contains 15 residues. Unmatched junction bases numbered 3, after V lost 5 bases and J lost 0 bases. The germline gives CDR1 LNHDA, CDR2 SQIVND (reference sequence). CDR3 protein: CASSDRGNSNQPQHF. The CDR3 DNA is TGTGCCAGTAGTGACAGGGGAAATAGCAATCAGCCCCAGCATTTT.

This chain joins TRBV28 and TRBJ2-5; weak D call: TRBD1 (5 bases). V was clipped by 3 bases and J by 2 bases, with 13 bases between them. This CDR3 is 15 amino acids long. The V gene's germline CDR1 is MDHEN and CDR2 SYDVKM. CDR3 DNA: TGTGCCAGCAGTTTGTTGGACAAGAAACAAGAGACCCAGTACTTC. Encoded protein: CASSLLDKKQETQYF.

The CDR3 DNA reads TGTGCCAGCAGCCTAGACCTAGGCCACAACACTGAAGCTTTCTTT. Protein product: CASSLDLGHNTEAFF. The V call is TRBV7-9, the J call TRBJ1-1; D not resolved. V was clipped by 5 bases and J by 2 bases, with 15 bases between them. CDR1 SEHNR and CDR2 FQNEAQ come from the germline V gene (reference sequence). This CDR3 contains 15 residues. Using reference TRBV7-9 and TRBJ1-1 for the parts outside the CDR3, the full variable domain is DTGVSQNPRHKITKRGQNVTFRCDPISEHNRLYWYRQTLGQGPEFLTYFQNEAQLEKSRLLSDRFSAERPKGSFSTLEIQRTEQGDSAMYLCASSLDLGHNTEAFFGQGTRLTVV.

For the CDR3, the DNA is TGTGCCAGCAGTCCCCAGGTGCGAGGAAACACCATATATTTT. Translated, it gives CASSPQVRGNTIYF. J is TRBJ1-3 and V is TRBV6-5; D remains unclear. The CDR3 runs to 14 residues. Trimming stripped 5 bases from V and 4 bases from J, with 12 bases between. The germline V gene encodes CDR1 MNHEY and CDR2 SVGAGI.

This chain links TRBV27 with TRBJ1-2, with 12 bases aligning to TRBD1. The V and J ends lost 4 bases and 4 bases, in that order; junction bases with no gene match: 4. This CDR3 is 15 amino acids long. Germline V gene lookup returns CDR1 MNHEY and CDR2 SMNVEV (reference sequence). The CDR3 is CASSSGTGGSYGYTF. The CDR3 coding sequence is TGTGCCAGCAGTTCAGGGACAGGGGGCAGCTATGGCTACACCTTC.

This chain links TRBV4-3 with TRBJ2-7; 7 bases are shared with TRBD2. Per germline, CDR1 LGHNA and CDR2 YSLEER. Trimming removed 0 bases from V and 4 bases from J; junction bases left unmatched: 9. The length of the CDR3 is 16 residues. This chain's CDR3 is CASSQDFGLEKYEQYF. DNA for the CDR3: TGCGCCAGCAGCCAAGATTTTGGACTAGAAAAATACGAGCAGTACTTC.

The chain combines TRBV29-1 with TRBJ2-4, with D unclear. The CDR3 extends over 12 amino acids. Trimming removed 8 bases from V and 4 bases from J, with 12 bases in between. Germline values: CDR1 SQVTM, CDR2 ANQGSEA. In nucleotides, the CDR3 is TGCAGCCCGCCACTCGATAAAAACATTCAGTACTTC. Translated, it gives CSPPLDKNIQYF.

Here the CDR3 reads CASGDRGPSGELFF. The CDR3 DNA sequence: TGTGCCAGCGGGGACAGGGGGCCATCCGGGGAGCTGTTTTTT. The chain links TRBV27 to TRBJ2-2; 12 nucleotides match TRBD1. This CDR3 has 14 amino acids. Germline CDR1 MNHEY, CDR2 SMNVEV (reference sequence). V lost 8 bases, J lost 6 bases, and 4 bases stayed unmatched.

This clone has at least ten counts. V gene TRBV4-2 combines with J gene TRBJ2-7; 11 bases are shared with TRBD2. The V gene's germline CDR1 is LGHNA and CDR2 YNFKEQ. CDR3 length: 18 residues. The V gene end was trimmed by 4 bases and the J gene end by 5 bases; junction bases not matched to a gene: 16. The CDR3 bases are TGTGCCAGCAGCCCGCCCACTACCGGACTAGCGGGTGTAGACGAGCAGTACTTC. Translated: CASSPPTTGLAGVDEQYF.

CDR3 DNA: TGTGCCAGCAGTCGGGGGAGGGTGGGTTCACCCCTCCACTTT. This encodes CASSRGRVGSPLHF. The V call is TRBV28, the J call TRBJ1-6; D perhaps matches TRBD1 (5 bases). From germline, CDR1 is MDHEN and CDR2 SYDVKM. The CDR3 loop spans 14 amino acids. V gave up 5 bases and J gave up 9 bases, with 14 bases separating them. Full variable domain (rest looked up from reference TRBV28 and TRBJ1-6): DVKVTQSSRYLVKRTGEKVFLECVQDMDHENMFWYRQDPGLGLRLIYFSYDVKMKEKGDIPEGYSVSREKKERFSLILESASTNQTSMYLCASSRGRVGSPLHFGNGTRLTVT.

This chain joins TRBV5-5 and TRBJ1-2; D is undetermined. Trimming pared 2 bases from V and 4 bases from J, leaving 12 bases between. CDR3 length: 14 residues. Per the germline V gene, CDR1 is SGHKS and CDR2 is YYEKEE (reference sequence). CDR3 sequence (DNA): TGTGCCAGCAGCTTACTAGACGGAACCTATGGCTACACCTTC. This translates into CASSLLDGTYGYTF.